These 20 T cell receptor beta chains were sequenced from one sample in a study of cytomegalovirus exposure and HLA in healthy donors. The study ran its PCR with 60 Vbeta and 13 Jbeta primers. Profiling relied on immunoSEQ multiplex PCR, and the TCRdb table lists in-frame clones only, not all of them. The table records roughly 150,000 clones, about 71% of them present only once. Material for sequencing was PBMCs. These receptors were taken from a woman in her sixties in good health and CMV-seropositive.

The rearrangement links TRBV5-5 to TRBJ2-7, with D perhaps TRBD1 (5 bases). The CDR3 has 13 residues. Germline loops: CDR1 SGHKS, CDR2 YYEKEE (reference sequence). V dropped 4 bases and J dropped 5 bases, with 13 bases sitting between them. The CDR3 nucleotides read TGTGCCAGCAGCACGGACAACCGTCACGAGCAGTACTTC. Translating gives CASSTDNRHEQYF.

In its sample, this clone was seen a few times. The rearrangement joins TRBV28 to TRBJ1-2; D perhaps matches TRBD1 (5 bases). In germline, CDR1 is MDHEN, CDR2 SYDVKM. Trimming stripped 4 bases from V and 5 bases from J, with 8 bases between. This CDR3 is 12 amino acids long. The CDR3 reads CASSWGGYGYTF. In DNA form, the CDR3 reads TGTGCCAGCAGTTGGGGGGGGTATGGCTACACCTTC.

The V gene is TRBV6-5, the J gene TRBJ2-1, with TRBD2 as a possible D gene (5 bases). V was shortened by 7 bases and J by 10 bases, with 17 bases between the two germline ends. Germline V gene sequence: CDR1 MNHEY, CDR2 SVGAGI. The length of the CDR3 is 13 residues. The CDR3 nucleotides are TGTGCCAGCACCCCCGGAGGCGGTGGCGAGCAGTTCTTC. Translation: CASTPGGGGEQFF.

V is TRBV18 and J is TRBJ1-1; unclear D gene. The CDR3 covers 14 residues. V lost 2 bases and J 0 bases, leaving 7 bases between the germline ends. Germline CDR1 and CDR2: KGHSH and LQKENI. Here the CDR3 DNA reads TGTGCCAGCTCACCATCGGGGTTGAACACTGAAGCTTTCTTT. This encodes CASSPSGLNTEAFF.

The chain carries TRBV9 and TRBJ1-2; 8 positions agree with TRBD1. The CDR3 loop spans 13 amino acids. Losses at the gene ends were 4 bases for V and 3 bases for J; bases not matched to a gene: 2. Germline V gene lookup returns CDR1 SGDLS and CDR2 YYNGEE. The CDR3 DNA sequence: TGTGCCAGCAGCCAGGGGGCGGACTATGGCTACACCTTC. As protein: CASSQGADYGYTF.

The gene calls are TRBV14 and TRBJ2-1, with 11 bases identical to TRBD2. The CDR3 loop spans 16 amino acids. V dropped 7 bases and J dropped 4; count of bases not matched to a gene: 9. In germline, CDR1 is SGHDN, CDR2 FVKESK. CDR3 sequence reads: CASNPTGLAVYNEQFF. CDR3 bases: TGTGCCAGCAACCCAACGGGACTAGCGGTGTACAATGAGCAGTTCTTC. Looking up the rest from reference TRBV14 and TRBJ2-1 gives the full variable domain: EAGVTQFPSHSVIEKGQTVTLRCDPISGHDNLYWYRRVMGKEIKFLLHFVKESKQDESGMPNNRFLAERTGGTYSTLKVQPAELEDSGVYFCASNPTGLAVYNEQFFGPGTRLTVL.

CDR3 region: CASSLTLAANNEQFF. CDR3 DNA: TGTGCCAGCAGCTTAACACTAGCGGCTAACAATGAGCAGTTCTTC. The genes are TRBV7-9 and TRBJ2-1, with 8 bases that match TRBD2. The length of the CDR3 is 15 residues. Per the germline V gene, CDR1 is SEHNR and CDR2 is FQNEAQ (reference sequence). V lost 2 bases, J lost 5 bases, and 5 bases stayed unmatched.

This sequence joins TRBV7-6 and TRBJ1-3; D remains ambiguous. Deletions cut 0 bases from V and 2 bases from J, with 11 bases between. The CDR3 loop spans 16 amino acids. CDR1 and CDR2 from the germline V gene are SGHVS and FNYEAQ. The CDR3 protein is CASSLARGGTGNTIYF. In DNA form, the CDR3 reads TGTGCCAGCAGCTTAGCGCGTGGCGGAACTGGAAACACCATATATTTT. The whole variable domain, filled in from reference TRBV7-6 and TRBJ1-3, reads GAGVSQSPRYKVTKRGQDVALRCDPISGHVSLYWYRQALGQGPEFLTYFNYEAQQDKSGLPNDRFSAERPEGSISTLTIQRTEQRDSAMYRCASSLARGGTGNTIYFGEGSWLTVV.

In nucleotides, the CDR3 is TGTGCCACCGTAGATTCTAGCACAGATACGCAGTATTTT. Its protein product is CATVDSSTDTQYF. This chain joins TRBV28 and TRBJ2-3; no clear D. The CDR3 has 13 residues. Between the trimmed V and J ends, which lost 10 bases and 0 bases, there was a span of 11 bases. CDR1 is MDHEN, CDR2 SYDVKM, per germline.

This chain joins TRBV28 and TRBJ2-7; perhaps TRBD2 as D (5 bases). Germline V CDR1 and CDR2: MDHEN, SYDVKM. V lost 2 bases and J 6 bases, leaving 14 bases between the germline ends. The CDR3 covers 14 residues. CDR3 in DNA: TGTGCCAGCAGTTTAGCCTTCGGGGTTGGCGAGCAGTACTTC. Residues: CASSLAFGVGEQYF.

The V call is TRBV5-4, the J call TRBJ1-1; 7 nucleotides agree with TRBD1. Germline CDR1 and CDR2: SGHNT and YYREEE (reference sequence). The J segment lost 3 bases and the V segment lost 3 bases, leaving 8 bases of the junction unmatched. The CDR3 is 15 amino acids. The CDR3: CASSSRTGLDTEAFF. CDR3 in DNA: TGTGCCAGCAGCTCCCGGACAGGACTGGACACTGAAGCTTTCTTT.

This clone was counted only a few times. The chain employs TRBV19 and TRBJ2-4, with D perhaps TRBD2 (6 bases). The CDR3 has 15 amino acids. Trimming removed 4 bases from V and 0 bases from J, with 10 bases in between. Germline assignment: CDR1 LNHDA and CDR2 SQIVND (reference sequence). CDR3 sequence reads: CASSSSGIAKNIQYF. The CDR3 region has the DNA TGTGCCAGTAGTAGTAGCGGAATAGCCAAAAACATTCAGTACTTC.

The V and J genes are TRBV13 and TRBJ1-1; 7 bases match TRBD1. Per the germline V gene, CDR1 is PRHDT and CDR2 is FYEKMQ (reference sequence). V lost 5 bases to trimming and J lost 8 bases; unmatched junction nucleotides: 11. The CDR3 has 14 amino acids. CDR3 sequence: CASSPRGPGGEAFF. The CDR3 DNA follows: TGTGCCAGCAGCCCGAGGGGGCCTGGGGGGGAAGCTTTCTTT.

J is TRBJ1-3 and V is TRBV30, with D perhaps TRBD1 (5 bases). This CDR3 spans 15 amino acids. Per germline, CDR1 GTSNPN and CDR2 SVGIG (reference sequence). Trimming left V 3 bases short and J 4 bases short, with 16 bases between. Here the CDR3 reads CAWSHRRGTGNTIYF. The CDR3, as DNA: TGTGCCTGGAGCCATAGGAGGGGAACGGGAAACACCATATATTTT. Based on the CDR3 plus reference TRBV30 and TRBJ1-3, the full variable domain is SQTIHQWPATLVQPVGSPLSLECTVEGTSNPNLYWYRQAAGRGLQLLFYSVGIGQISSEVPQNLSASRPQDRQFILSSKKLLLSDSGFYLCAWSHRRGTGNTIYFGEGSWLTVV.

The genes are TRBV19 and TRBJ1-1; tentative D call: TRBD1 (6 bases). Trimming shortened V by 10 bases and J by 4 bases, and 19 bases separated the two germline ends. Per the germline V gene, CDR1 is LNHDA and CDR2 is SQIVND (reference sequence). The CDR3 has 14 amino acids. The chain's CDR3 is CATDNTGLRTEAFF. The CDR3 nucleotides read TGTGCCACTGATAATACAGGGCTACGCACTGAAGCTTTCTTT.

The genes are TRBV27 and TRBJ1-2; D not resolved. CDR1 is MNHEY and CDR2 is SMNVEV in the germline V gene (reference sequence). V was cut by 0 bases and J by 4 bases, with 12 bases left in between. The CDR3 totals 15 residues. The CDR3 sequence is CASSLSPTKGYGYTF. The CDR3 DNA reads as TGTGCCAGCAGTTTATCCCCGACTAAGGGCTATGGCTACACCTTC.

The chain recombines TRBV18 with TRBJ2-3, with a weak D call TRBD2 (6 bases). Deletions cut 3 bases from V and 6 bases from J, with 16 bases between. Looked up from germline, CDR1 is KGHSH and CDR2 is LQKENI. The CDR3 runs 15 residues. The CDR3 DNA is TGTGCCAGCTCACCCCCGGGAGTGGGTTACGATACGCAGTATTTT. Amino acids: CASSPPGVGYDTQYF.

V is TRBV5-6 and J is TRBJ1-5; 11 bases line up with TRBD1. Germline V gene lookup returns CDR1 SGHDT and CDR2 YYEEEE. V dropped 4 bases and J dropped 3; count of bases not matched to a gene: 6. The CDR3 has 16 amino acids. The CDR3 spells CASSPWDRGDNQPQHF. CDR3 coding DNA: TGTGCCAGCAGCCCTTGGGACAGGGGGGACAATCAGCCCCAGCATTTT. Full variable domain (rest looked up from reference TRBV5-6 and TRBJ1-5): DAGVTQSPTHLIKTRGQQVTLRCSPKSGHDTVSWYQQALGQGPQFIFQYYEEEERQRGNFPDRFSGHQFPNYSSELNVNALLLGDSALYLCASSPWDRGDNQPQHFGDGTRLSIL.

The chain links TRBV6-1 to TRBJ2-7; weak D call: TRBD1 (6 bases). This CDR3 comprises 13 residues. V was pared by 5 bases and J by 2 bases, with 10 bases between. From germline, CDR1 is MNHNS and CDR2 SASEGT. The CDR3 DNA follows: TGTGCCAGCAGTATAGACAGGCCCTACGAGCAGTACTTC. It is translated as CASSIDRPYEQYF.

The V and J genes are TRBV19 and TRBJ1-2; the match to TRBD1 covers 9 bases. The CDR3 is 14 amino acids. The junction had 7 bases not matched to a gene; V was cut back by 5 bases and J by 6 bases. CDR1 and CDR2 from the germline V gene are LNHDA and SQIVND (reference sequence). CDR3 sequence reads: CASSRPGQGHGYTF. CDR3 DNA: TGTGCCAGTAGTCGACCGGGACAGGGACATGGCTACACCTTC.